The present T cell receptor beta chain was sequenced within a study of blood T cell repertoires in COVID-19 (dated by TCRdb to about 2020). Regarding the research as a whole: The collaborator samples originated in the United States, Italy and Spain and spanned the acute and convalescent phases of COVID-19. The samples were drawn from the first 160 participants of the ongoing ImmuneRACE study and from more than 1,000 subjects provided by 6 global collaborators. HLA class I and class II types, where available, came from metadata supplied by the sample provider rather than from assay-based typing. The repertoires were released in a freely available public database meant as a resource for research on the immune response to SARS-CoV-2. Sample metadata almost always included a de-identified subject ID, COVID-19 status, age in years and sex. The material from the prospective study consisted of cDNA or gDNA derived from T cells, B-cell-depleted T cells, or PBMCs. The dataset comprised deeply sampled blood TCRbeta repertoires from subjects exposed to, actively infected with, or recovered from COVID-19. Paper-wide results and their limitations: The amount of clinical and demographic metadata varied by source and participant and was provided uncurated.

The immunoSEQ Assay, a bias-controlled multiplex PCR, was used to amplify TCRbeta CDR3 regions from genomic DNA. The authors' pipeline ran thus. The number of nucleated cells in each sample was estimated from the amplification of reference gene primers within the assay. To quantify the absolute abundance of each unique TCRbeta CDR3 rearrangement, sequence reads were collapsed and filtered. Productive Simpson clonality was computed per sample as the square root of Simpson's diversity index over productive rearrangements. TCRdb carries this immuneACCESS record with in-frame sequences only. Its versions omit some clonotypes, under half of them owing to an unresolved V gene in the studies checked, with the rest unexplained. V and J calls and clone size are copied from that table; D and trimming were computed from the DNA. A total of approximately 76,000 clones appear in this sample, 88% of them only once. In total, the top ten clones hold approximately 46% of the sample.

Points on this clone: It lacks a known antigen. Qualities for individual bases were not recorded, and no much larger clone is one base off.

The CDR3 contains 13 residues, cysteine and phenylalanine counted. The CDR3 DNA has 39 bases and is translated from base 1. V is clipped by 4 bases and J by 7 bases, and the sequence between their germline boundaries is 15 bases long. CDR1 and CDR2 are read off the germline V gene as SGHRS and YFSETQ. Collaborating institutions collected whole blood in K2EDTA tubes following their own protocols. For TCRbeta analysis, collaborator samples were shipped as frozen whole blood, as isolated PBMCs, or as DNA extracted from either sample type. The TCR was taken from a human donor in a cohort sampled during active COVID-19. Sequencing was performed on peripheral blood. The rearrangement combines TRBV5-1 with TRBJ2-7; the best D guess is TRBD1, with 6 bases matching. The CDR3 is CASSTQGPEEQYF. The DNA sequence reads TGCGCCAGCAGCACCCAGGGGCCGGAAGAGCAGTACTTC.